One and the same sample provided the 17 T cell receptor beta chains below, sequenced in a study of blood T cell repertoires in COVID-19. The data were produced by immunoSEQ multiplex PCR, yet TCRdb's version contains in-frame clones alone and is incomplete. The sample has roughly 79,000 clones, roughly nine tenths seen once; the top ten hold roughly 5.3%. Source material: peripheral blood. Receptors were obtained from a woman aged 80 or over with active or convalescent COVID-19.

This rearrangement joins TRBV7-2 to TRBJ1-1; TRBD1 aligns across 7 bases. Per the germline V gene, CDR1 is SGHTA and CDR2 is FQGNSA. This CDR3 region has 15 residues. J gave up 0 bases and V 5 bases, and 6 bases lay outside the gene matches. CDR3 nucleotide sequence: TGTGCCAGCAGCAGGACAGGAAAAGTGAACACTGAAGCTTTCTTT. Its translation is CASSRTGKVNTEAFF. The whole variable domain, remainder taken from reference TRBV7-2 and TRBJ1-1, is GAGVSQSPSNKVTEKGKDVELRCDPISGHTALYWYRQSLGQGLEFLIYFQGNSAPDKSGLPSDRFSAERTGGSVSTLTIQRTQQEDSAVYLCASSRTGKVNTEAFFGQGTRLTVV.

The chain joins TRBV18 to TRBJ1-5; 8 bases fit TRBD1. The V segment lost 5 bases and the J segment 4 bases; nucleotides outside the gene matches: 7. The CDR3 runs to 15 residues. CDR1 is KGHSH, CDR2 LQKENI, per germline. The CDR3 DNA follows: TGTGCCAGCTCAGTGACAGGGGACGGAAATCAGCCCCAGCATTTT. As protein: CASSVTGDGNQPQHF.

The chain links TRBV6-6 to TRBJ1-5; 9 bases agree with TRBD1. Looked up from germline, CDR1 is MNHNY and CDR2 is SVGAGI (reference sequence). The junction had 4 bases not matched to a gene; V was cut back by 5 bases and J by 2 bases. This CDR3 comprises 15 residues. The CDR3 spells CASSLQGAGNQPQHF. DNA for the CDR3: TGTGCCAGCAGTCTACAGGGGGCGGGCAATCAGCCCCAGCATTTT.

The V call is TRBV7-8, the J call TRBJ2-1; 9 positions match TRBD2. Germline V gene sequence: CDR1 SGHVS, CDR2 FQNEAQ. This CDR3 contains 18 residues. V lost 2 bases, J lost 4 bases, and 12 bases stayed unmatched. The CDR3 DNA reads TGTGCCAGCAGCTTATTTTCGGCATCTAGCGGGGTGTACAATGAGCAGTTCTTC. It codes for CASSLFSASSGVYNEQFF. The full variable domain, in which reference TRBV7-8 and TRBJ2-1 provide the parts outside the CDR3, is GAGVSQSPRYKVAKRGQDVALRCDPISGHVSLFWYQQALGQGPEFLTYFQNEAQLDKSGLPSDRFFAERPEGSVSTLKIQRTQQEDSAVYLCASSLFSASSGVYNEQFFGPGTRLTVL.

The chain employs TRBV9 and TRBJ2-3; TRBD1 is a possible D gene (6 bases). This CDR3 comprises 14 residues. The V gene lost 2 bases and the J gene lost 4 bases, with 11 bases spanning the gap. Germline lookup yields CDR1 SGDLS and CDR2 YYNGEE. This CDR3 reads CASSVDYRADTQYF. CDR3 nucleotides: TGTGCCAGCAGCGTCGATTACAGGGCAGATACGCAGTATTTT.

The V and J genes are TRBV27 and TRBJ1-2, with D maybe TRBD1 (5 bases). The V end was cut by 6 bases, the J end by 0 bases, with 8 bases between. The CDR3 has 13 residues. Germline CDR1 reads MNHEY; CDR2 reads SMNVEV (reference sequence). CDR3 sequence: CASRMTANYGYTF. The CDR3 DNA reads TGTGCCAGCAGAATGACAGCTAACTATGGCTACACCTTC.

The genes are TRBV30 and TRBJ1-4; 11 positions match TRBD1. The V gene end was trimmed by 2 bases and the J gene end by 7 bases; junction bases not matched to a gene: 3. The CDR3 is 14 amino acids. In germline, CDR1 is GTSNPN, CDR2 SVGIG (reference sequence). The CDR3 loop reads CAWSQGQGVEKLFF. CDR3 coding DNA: TGTGCCTGGAGTCAGGGACAGGGGGTTGAAAAACTGTTTTTT.

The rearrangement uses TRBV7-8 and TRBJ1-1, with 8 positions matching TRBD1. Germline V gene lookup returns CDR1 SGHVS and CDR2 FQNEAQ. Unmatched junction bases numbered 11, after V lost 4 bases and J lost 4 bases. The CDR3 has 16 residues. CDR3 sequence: CASSSYRQGSGTEAFF. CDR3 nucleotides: TGTGCCAGCAGCTCCTACAGACAGGGGTCGGGCACTGAAGCTTTCTTT.

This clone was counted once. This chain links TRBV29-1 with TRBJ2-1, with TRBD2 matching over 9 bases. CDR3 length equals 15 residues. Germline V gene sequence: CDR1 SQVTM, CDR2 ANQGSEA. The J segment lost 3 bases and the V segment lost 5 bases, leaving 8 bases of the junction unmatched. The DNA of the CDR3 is TGCAGCGTTTTGGGAGGGACTAGCCGCTACAATGAGCAGTTCTTC. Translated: CSVLGGTSRYNEQFF.

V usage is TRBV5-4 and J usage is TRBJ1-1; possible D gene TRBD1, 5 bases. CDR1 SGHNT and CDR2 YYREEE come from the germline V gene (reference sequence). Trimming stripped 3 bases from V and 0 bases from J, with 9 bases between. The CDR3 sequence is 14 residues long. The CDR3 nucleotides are TGTGCCAGCAGCTCAGGGTGGATGAACACTGAAGCTTTCTTT. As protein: CASSSGWMNTEAFF.

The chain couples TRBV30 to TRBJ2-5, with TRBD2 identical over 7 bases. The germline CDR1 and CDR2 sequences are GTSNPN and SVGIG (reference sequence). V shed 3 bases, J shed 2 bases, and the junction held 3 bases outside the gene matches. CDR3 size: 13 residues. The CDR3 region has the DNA TGTGCCTGGAGGACCGGGGGGCAAGAGACCCAGTACTTC. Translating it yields CAWRTGGQETQYF. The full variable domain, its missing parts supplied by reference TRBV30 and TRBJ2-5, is SQTIHQWPATLVQPVGSPLSLECTVEGTSNPNLYWYRQAAGRGLQLLFYSVGIGQISSEVPQNLSASRPQDRQFILSSKKLLLSDSGFYLCAWRTGGQETQYFGPGTRLLVL.

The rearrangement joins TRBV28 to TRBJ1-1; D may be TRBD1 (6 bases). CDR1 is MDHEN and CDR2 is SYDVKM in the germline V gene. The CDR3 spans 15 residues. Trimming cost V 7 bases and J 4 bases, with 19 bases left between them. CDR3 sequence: CASTKARQEFTEAFF. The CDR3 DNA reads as TGTGCCAGCACCAAAGCTCGACAGGAGTTCACTGAAGCTTTCTTT.

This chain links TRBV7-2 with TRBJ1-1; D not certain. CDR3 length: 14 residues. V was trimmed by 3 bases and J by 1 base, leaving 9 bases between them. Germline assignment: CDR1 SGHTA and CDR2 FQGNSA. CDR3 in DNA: TGTGCCAGCAGCTTCGGGTCCGCGAACACTGAAGCTTTCTTT. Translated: CASSFGSANTEAFF.

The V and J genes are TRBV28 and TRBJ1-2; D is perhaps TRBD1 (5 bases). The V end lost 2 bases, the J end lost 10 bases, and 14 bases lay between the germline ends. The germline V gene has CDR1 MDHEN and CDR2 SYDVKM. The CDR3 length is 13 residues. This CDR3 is CASSLEEGRAYTF. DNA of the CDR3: TGTGCCAGCAGTTTAGAGGAGGGGCGGGCCTACACCTTC.

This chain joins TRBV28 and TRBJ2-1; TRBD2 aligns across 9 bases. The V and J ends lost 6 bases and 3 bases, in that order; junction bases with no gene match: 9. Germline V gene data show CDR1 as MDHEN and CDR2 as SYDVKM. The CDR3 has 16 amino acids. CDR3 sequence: CASSLRSGRIYNEQFF. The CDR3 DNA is TGTGCCAGCAGCTTAAGGAGCGGGAGGATCTACAATGAGCAGTTCTTC.

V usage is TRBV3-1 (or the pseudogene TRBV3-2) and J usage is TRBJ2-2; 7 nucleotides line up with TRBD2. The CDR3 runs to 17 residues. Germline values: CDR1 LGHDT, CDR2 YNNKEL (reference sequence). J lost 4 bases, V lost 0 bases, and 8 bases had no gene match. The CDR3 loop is CASSQEGRGRGTGELFF. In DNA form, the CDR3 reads TGTGCCAGCAGCCAAGAGGGGAGGGGAAGGGGCACCGGGGAGCTGTTTTTT.

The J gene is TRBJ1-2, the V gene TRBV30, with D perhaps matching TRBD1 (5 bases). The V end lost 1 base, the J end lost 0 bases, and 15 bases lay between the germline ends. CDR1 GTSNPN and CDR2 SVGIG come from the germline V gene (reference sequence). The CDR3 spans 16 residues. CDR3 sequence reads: CAWSAPGLKANYGYTF. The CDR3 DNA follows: TGTGCCTGGAGTGCTCCGGGACTCAAAGCTAACTATGGCTACACCTTC.